A single sample is the source of the 5 T cell receptor beta chains below, sequenced in a study of metastatic and nonmetastatic thyroid tumors. TCRdb re-called clones from the PCR reads using MiXCR. The sample records about 30,000 clones, 11% being singletons. Treatment of any kind had been given to no patient before thyroid surgery. The sequencing sample was made of blood. These receptors were collected from a female donor with papillary thyroid cancer or a benign thyroid nodule (not recorded which). Some clones in this sample may be carry-over from other donors' samples.

This clone was observed at least ten times. The chain combines TRBV7-2 with TRBJ1-5; D call uncertain. Trimming left V 3 bases short and J 3 bases short, with 6 bases between. There are 13 residues in the CDR3. Per germline, CDR1 SGHTA and CDR2 FQGNSA. CDR3 amino acids: CASSLYLNQPQHF. In DNA form, the CDR3 reads TGTGCCAGCAGCTTGTATCTCAATCAGCCCCAGCATTTT.

This clone was counted only a few times. V usage is TRBV28 and J usage is TRBJ1-2; D is possibly TRBD1 (5 bases). CDR3 length equals 13 residues. Germline lookup yields CDR1 MDHEN and CDR2 SYDVKM. Trimming removed 6 bases at V and 5 bases at J, with 13 bases between. The CDR3 region is CASRDGGRYGYTF. DNA of the CDR3: TGTGCCAGCAGGGATGGGGGACGATATGGCTACACCTTC.

There are many counts of this clone. The V call is TRBV7-9, the J call TRBJ1-4; 9 nucleotides align to TRBD1. CDR1 and CDR2 (germline): SEHNR, FQNEAQ (reference sequence). V trimming: 1 base; J trimming: 5 bases; junction bases outside the gene matches: 5. The CDR3 covers 16 residues. The CDR3 bases are TGTGCCAGCAGCTTAGGGGAGGGACAGGGAAATGAAAAACTGTTTTTT. Translation: CASSLGEGQGNEKLFF.

The chain carries TRBV5-6 and TRBJ2-1; TRBD2 matches 9 bases. V lost 3 bases and J lost 7; bases outside the gene matches: 8. The CDR3 is 15 residues long. Germline assignment: CDR1 SGHDT and CDR2 YYEEEE. The CDR3 DNA reads TGTGCCAGCAGCTCTGGCGGGAGGGCCCCTAATGAGCAGTTCTTC. Translating it yields CASSSGGRAPNEQFF.

The V and J genes are TRBV11-2 and TRBJ2-1; TRBD2 agrees at 8 bases. The CDR3 length is 15 residues. Trimming at V came to 2 bases and at J to 9 bases, leaving 9 bases not matched to a gene. Germline CDR1 reads SGHAT; CDR2 reads FQNNGV. Here the CDR3 DNA reads TGTGCCAGCAGCTTATTCACGGGACTAGGGGGTGAGCAGTTCTTC. Translated: CASSLFTGLGGEQFF.